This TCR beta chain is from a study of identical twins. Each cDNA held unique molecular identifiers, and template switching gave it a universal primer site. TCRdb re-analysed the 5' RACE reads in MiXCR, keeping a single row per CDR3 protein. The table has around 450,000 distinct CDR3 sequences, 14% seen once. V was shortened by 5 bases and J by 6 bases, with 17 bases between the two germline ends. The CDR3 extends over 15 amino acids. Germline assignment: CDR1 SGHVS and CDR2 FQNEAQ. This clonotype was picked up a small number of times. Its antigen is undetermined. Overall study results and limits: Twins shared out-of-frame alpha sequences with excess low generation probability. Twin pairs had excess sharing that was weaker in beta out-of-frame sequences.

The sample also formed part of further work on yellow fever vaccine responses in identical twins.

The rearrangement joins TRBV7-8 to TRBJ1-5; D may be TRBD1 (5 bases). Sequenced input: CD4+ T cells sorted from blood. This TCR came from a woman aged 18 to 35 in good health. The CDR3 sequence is CASSRMPGWGQPQHF. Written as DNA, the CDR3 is TGTGCCAGCAGCCGAATGCCAGGGTGGGGTCAGCCCCAGCATTTT.